In its sample, the clone carrying this T cell receptor (beta chain) was seen a few times. No antigen is known for it. This sample was taken from a study of glioma-infiltrating T cells. Amplification of TCR alpha and beta CDR3 regions from RNA used iRepertoire nested multiplex PCR. For one-step reverse transcription and amplification, 100-400 ng of tissue mRNA or PBMC total RNA was used. TCRdb used MiXCR to reprocess the multiplex PCR reads, holding one entry per CDR3 protein. Seen here are some 160,000 distinct CDR3 sequences, about 40% observed once, and the top ten hold under 6.5%. The CDR3 runs 12 residues. CDR1 is SNHLY, CDR2 FYNNEI, per germline. Trimming stripped 2 bases from V and 4 bases from J, with 6 bases between. Broader study findings: Tissue and blood shared very few CDR3 sequences. Above-expected tissue-blood divergence occurred in all gliomas, most in low-grade ones.

This clonotype was obtained from a human donor with low-grade glioma or glioblastoma, undergoing nonglioma brain surgery, or in good health (not recorded which). The chain joins TRBV2 to TRBJ2-7; D remains ambiguous. Sequences were obtained from glioma tissue, nonneoplastic brain tissue, or PBMCs (not recorded which). CDR3: CASSETGYEQYF. CDR3 DNA: TGTGCCAGCAGTGAAACCGGGTACGAGCAGTACTTC. Full variable domain (remainder filled in from reference TRBV2 and TRBJ2-7): EPEVTQTPSHQVTQMGQEVILRCVPISNHLYFYWYRQILGQKVEFLVSFYNNEISEKSEIFDDQFSVERPDGSNFTLKIRSTKLEDSAMYFCASSETGYEQYFGPGTRLTVT.